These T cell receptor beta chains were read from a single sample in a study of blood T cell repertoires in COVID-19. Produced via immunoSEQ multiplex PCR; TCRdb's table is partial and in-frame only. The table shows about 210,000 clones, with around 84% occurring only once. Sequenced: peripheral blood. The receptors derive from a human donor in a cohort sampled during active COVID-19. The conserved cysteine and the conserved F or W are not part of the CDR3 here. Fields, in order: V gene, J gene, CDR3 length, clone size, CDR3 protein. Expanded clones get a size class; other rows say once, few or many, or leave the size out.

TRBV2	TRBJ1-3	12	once	ASRPDSSGNTIY
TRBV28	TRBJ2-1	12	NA	ASSLVGRGYEQF
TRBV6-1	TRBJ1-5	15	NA	ASSEVGGRRSNQPQH
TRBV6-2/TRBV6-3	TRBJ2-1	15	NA	ASSSFVGTSVSNEQF
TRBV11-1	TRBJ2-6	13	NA	ASSLRGFGANVLT
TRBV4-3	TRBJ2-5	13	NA	ASSQDLADQETQY
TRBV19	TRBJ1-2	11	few	ASSSQETYGYT
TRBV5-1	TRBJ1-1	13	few	ASSVQQGANTEAF
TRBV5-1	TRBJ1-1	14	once	ASSLGGGYLNTEAF
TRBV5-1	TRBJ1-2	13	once	ASSQQLSANYGYT
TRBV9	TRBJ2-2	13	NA	ASSTTTGNTGELF
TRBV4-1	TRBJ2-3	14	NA	ASTQLGGQLTDTQY
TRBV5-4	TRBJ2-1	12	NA	ASSLKREQNEQF
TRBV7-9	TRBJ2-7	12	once	ASIETETSYEQY
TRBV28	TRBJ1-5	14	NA	ASSQVSRGGSQPQH
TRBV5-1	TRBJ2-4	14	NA	ASSSLAGGPQNIQY
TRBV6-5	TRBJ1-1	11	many	ATTGVMNTEAF
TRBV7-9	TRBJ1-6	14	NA	ASSRYRGLGNSPLH
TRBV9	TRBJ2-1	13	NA	ASSERGGGYNEQF
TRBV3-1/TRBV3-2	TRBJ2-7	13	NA	ASSSPGQGTYEQY
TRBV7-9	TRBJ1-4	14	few	ASSLVSGTDNEKLF
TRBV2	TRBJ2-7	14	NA	ASSGLGLASSYEQY
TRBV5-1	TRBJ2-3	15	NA	ASSLEASGSYTDTQY
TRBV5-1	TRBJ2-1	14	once	ASSLDPGLVVDEQF
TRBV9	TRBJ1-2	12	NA	ASSAPPAGEGYT
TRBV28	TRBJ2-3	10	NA	ASSFSLDTQY
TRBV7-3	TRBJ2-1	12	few	ASSIGQGDSEQF
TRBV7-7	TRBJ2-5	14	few	ASSLGSGRSQETQY
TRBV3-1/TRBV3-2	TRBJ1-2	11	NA	ASSHQTSYGYT
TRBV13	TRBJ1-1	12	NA	ASSLVQGNTEAF
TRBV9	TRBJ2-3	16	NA	ASSVSFMASGGADTQY
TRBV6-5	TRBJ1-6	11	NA	ASSRQGSSPLH
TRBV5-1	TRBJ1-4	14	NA	ASSETPTGGGEKLF
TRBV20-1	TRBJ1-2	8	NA	SAAGGMGI
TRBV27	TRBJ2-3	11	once	ASSLLGGNTQY
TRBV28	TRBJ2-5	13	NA	ASSKRTSYQETQY
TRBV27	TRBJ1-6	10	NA	ASTPGDAPLH
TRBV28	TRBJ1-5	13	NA	ASSLGGARGQPQH
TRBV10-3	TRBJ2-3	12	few	AISGQPGADTQY
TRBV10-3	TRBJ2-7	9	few	ATSDLYEQY
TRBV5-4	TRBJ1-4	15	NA	ASSPGQGGLTNEKLF
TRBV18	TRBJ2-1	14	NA	ASSPGQGISYNEQF
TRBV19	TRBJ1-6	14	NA	ASRLAGSSYNSPLH
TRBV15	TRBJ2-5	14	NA	ATSRGIVSGKETQY
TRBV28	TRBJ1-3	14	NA	ASSLLKGRTGNTIY
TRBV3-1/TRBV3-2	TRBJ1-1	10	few	ASSPRLSVAF
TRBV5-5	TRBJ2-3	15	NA	ASSNLLFGGRTDTQY
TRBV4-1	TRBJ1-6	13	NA	ASSLPGGAFSPLH
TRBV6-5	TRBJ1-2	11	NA	ASTPGANYGYT
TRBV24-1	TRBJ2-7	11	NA	ATSDSRQSEQY
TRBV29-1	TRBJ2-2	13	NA	SVQGQDTNTGELF
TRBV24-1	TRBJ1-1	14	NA	ATSDGDRDATDEAF
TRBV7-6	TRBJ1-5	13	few	ASSLGPGGNQPQH